Listed below are T cell receptor beta chains from one sample, sequenced in a study of blood T cell repertoires in COVID-19. Sequencing used immunoSEQ multiplex PCR; TCRdb keeps in-frame clones, though not all of them. The table records about 100,000 clones, more than 70% of them present only once. Sample: peripheral blood. The source is a human donor in a cohort sampled during active COVID-19. Each CDR3 is given with its conserved first and last residue. Each record gives: CDR3 DNA, CDR3 protein, V gene, J gene, D gene, clone size, CDR3 length. D genes are given only for firm matches. Size is omitted from some rows. Given values are once, few, many or a class for expanded clones.

DNA: TGTGCCAGCAGTTACAGGGGGATGACCTACGAGCAGTACTTC; CDR3: CASSYRGMTYEQYF; V: TRBV6-5; J: TRBJ2-7; D: -; size: -; length: 14
DNA: TGTGCCAGCAAACAAAAATACGAGCAGTACTTC; CDR3: CASKQKYEQYF; V: TRBV6-5; J: TRBJ2-7; D: -; size: -; length: 11
DNA: TGTGCCAGCAGGTCACAGGGTTCCCGCGAAAAACTGTTTTTT; CDR3: CASRSQGSREKLFF; V: TRBV7-2; J: TRBJ1-4; D: -; size: few; length: 14
DNA: TGTGCCAGCAGCAGTAAAGGGGCGGGATGGGGCTACAATGAGCAGTTCTTC; CDR3: CASSSKGAGWGYNEQFF; V: TRBV2; J: TRBJ2-1; D: -; size: -; length: 17
DNA: TGTGCCAGTAGTATAAATACACCTGGAAACACCATATATTTT; CDR3: CASSINTPGNTIYF; V: TRBV19; J: TRBJ1-3; D: -; size: -; length: 14
DNA: TGTGCCAGCAGCGACGAGGACAGCACTGAAGCTTTCTTT; CDR3: CASSDEDSTEAFF; V: TRBV3-1/TRBV3-2; J: TRBJ1-1; D: -; size: -; length: 13
DNA: TGCGCCAGCAGCTTTGAAGGTTCAGGACAGGTGAAAGCTTTCTTT; CDR3: CASSFEGSGQVKAFF; V: TRBV5-1; J: TRBJ1-1; D: TRBD1; size: -; length: 15
DNA: TGCGCCAGCAGCTTGTTGGATCCGCGGTCTGGAAACACCATATATTTT; CDR3: CASSLLDPRSGNTIYF; V: TRBV5-1; J: TRBJ1-3; D: -; size: -; length: 16
DNA: TGTGCCAGCAGCTTGCAACAACTAGCGGGGGGGCATGAGACCCAGTACTTC; CDR3: CASSLQQLAGGHETQYF; V: TRBV7-2; J: TRBJ2-5; D: TRBD2; size: -; length: 17
DNA: TGCAGCGTGGCGACAGGGGGCAGGACTGAAGCTTTCTTT; CDR3: CSVATGGRTEAFF; V: TRBV29-1; J: TRBJ1-1; D: TRBD1; size: -; length: 13
DNA: TGTGCCAGCAGTAGCGATGTGGGGAGGAACACTGAAGCTTTCTTT; CDR3: CASSSDVGRNTEAFF; V: TRBV2; J: TRBJ1-1; D: -; size: -; length: 15
DNA: TGTGCCAGCAGTTACTCTCGCAGGGGAAATTCACCCCTCCACTTT; CDR3: CASSYSRRGNSPLHF; V: TRBV6-5; J: TRBJ1-6; D: -; size: -; length: 15
DNA: TGTGCCAGCAGCTTACTAGACGGAACACTGAACACCGGGGAGCTGTTTTTT; CDR3: CASSLLDGTLNTGELFF; V: TRBV11-2; J: TRBJ2-2; D: -; size: once; length: 17
DNA: TGTGCCAGCAGGGCAAATGGGGGCGGCGAGCAGTACTTC; CDR3: CASRANGGGEQYF; V: TRBV11-2; J: TRBJ2-7; D: -; size: once; length: 13
DNA: TGTGCCAGCAGCGGATTCGGACAGGGGGCGAATGAGCAGTTCTTC; CDR3: CASSGFGQGANEQFF; V: TRBV2; J: TRBJ2-1; D: TRBD1; size: -; length: 15
DNA: TGCAGCGTCGATTGGACAGGGCGCTTGGGGGGCGGCTACACCTTC; CDR3: CSVDWTGRLGGGYTF; V: TRBV29-1; J: TRBJ1-2; D: TRBD1; size: -; length: 15
DNA: TGCGCCAGCAGTGGTTGGAGCTCCGGCTACACCTTC; CDR3: CASSGWSSGYTF; V: TRBV10-2; J: TRBJ1-2; D: -; size: -; length: 12
DNA: TGCGCCAGCAGCCTCGGACAGGGGGTTCGTGGCGGGGAGCTGTTTTTT; CDR3: CASSLGQGVRGGELFF; V: TRBV5-1; J: TRBJ2-2; D: TRBD1; size: -; length: 16
DNA: TGTGCCAGCTCACCACCCGGGACTAGCTCCTACAATGAGCAGTTCTTC; CDR3: CASSPPGTSSYNEQFF; V: TRBV18; J: TRBJ2-1; D: TRBD2; size: -; length: 16
DNA: TGTGCCATCAGGGGAGACAGGAAATCACCCCTCCACTTT; CDR3: CAIRGDRKSPLHF; V: TRBV10-3; J: TRBJ1-6; D: -; size: few; length: 13
DNA: TGTGCCAGCAGGGCCCCGGGGTTTGGCACAGATACGCAGTATTTT; CDR3: CASRAPGFGTDTQYF; V: TRBV7-2; J: TRBJ2-3; D: -; size: -; length: 15
DNA: TGTGCCAGTAGTAGTCAGGGGATGACTGAAGCTTTCTTT; CDR3: CASSSQGMTEAFF; V: TRBV19; J: TRBJ1-1; D: -; size: -; length: 13
DNA: TGCGCCAGCAGTGAGTCGGGGGGGGGCAGTGAGCAGTTCTTC; CDR3: CASSESGGGSEQFF; V: TRBV10-1; J: TRBJ2-1; D: -; size: -; length: 14
DNA: TGTGCCAGCTCACCTCGGTTTAGTGGAGGGGCAACTAATGAAAAACTGTTTTTT; CDR3: CASSPRFSGGATNEKLFF; V: TRBV18; J: TRBJ1-4; D: -; size: -; length: 18
DNA: TGTGCCAGCAGCGTAGTGGGGGGGCGCTACAATGAGCAGTTCTTC; CDR3: CASSVVGGRYNEQFF; V: TRBV9; J: TRBJ2-1; D: -; size: -; length: 15
DNA: TGTGCCAGCAGCTTGGTCAGGGACAGTGAGCCCCACTTC; CDR3: CASSLVRDSEPHF; V: TRBV5-4; J: TRBJ2-7; D: TRBD1; size: few; length: 13
DNA: TGCGCCAGCAGCCCCGCCGGGTCGTTGAACGTCGAACTGTTTTTT; CDR3: CASSPAGSLNVELFF; V: TRBV4-1; J: TRBJ1-4; D: -; size: -; length: 15
DNA: TGTGCCAGTAAATGGACGACAGGTGGACATAGCAATCAGCCCCAGCATTTT; CDR3: CASKWTTGGHSNQPQHF; V: TRBV19; J: TRBJ1-5; D: -; size: -; length: 17
DNA: TGTGCCAGCAGCTTAATCGGAGGGGAAGGGAATGAGCAGTTCTTC; CDR3: CASSLIGGEGNEQFF; V: TRBV11-2; J: TRBJ2-1; D: -; size: -; length: 15
DNA: TGTGCCAGCAGCCCCGGGACAGGGTGGGAGCAGTACTTC; CDR3: CASSPGTGWEQYF; V: TRBV7-2; J: TRBJ2-7; D: TRBD1; size: -; length: 13
DNA: TGTGCCATCAGTGAGTCTGCGGTGAACACTGAAGCTTTCTTT; CDR3: CAISESAVNTEAFF; V: TRBV10-3; J: TRBJ1-1; D: -; size: -; length: 14
DNA: TGTGCCAGCAGCCTGGCCCGGGGATTCTCTGGAAACACCATATATTTT; CDR3: CASSLARGFSGNTIYF; V: TRBV5-4; J: TRBJ1-3; D: -; size: -; length: 16
DNA: TGCGCCAGCAGCTTGGGACAGGGAAACACCGGGGAGCTGTTTTTT; CDR3: CASSLGQGNTGELFF; V: TRBV5-1; J: TRBJ2-2; D: TRBD1; size: -; length: 15
DNA: TGTGCCAGCAGTCTCATACAGGGTATTGATGGCTACACCTTC; CDR3: CASSLIQGIDGYTF; V: TRBV2; J: TRBJ1-2; D: -; size: -; length: 14
DNA: TGTGCCAGCAAAAAAAGCGGACTTACCTACGAGCAGTACTTC; CDR3: CASKKSGLTYEQYF; V: TRBV2; J: TRBJ2-7; D: -; size: -; length: 14
DNA: TGTGCCAGCAGTGTTAGCGGGGGCTACGAGCAGTACTTC; CDR3: CASSVSGGYEQYF; V: TRBV25-1; J: TRBJ2-7; D: TRBD2; size: -; length: 13
DNA: TGTGCCAGCAGTTTAAGTTACGGGGGGCGAGGTTCACCCCTCCACTTT; CDR3: CASSLSYGGRGSPLHF; V: TRBV27; J: TRBJ1-6; D: -; size: -; length: 16
DNA: TGTGCCAGCAGCTTGGTACAGGGAGGGAGTCAGCCCCAGCATTTT; CDR3: CASSLVQGGSQPQHF; V: TRBV5-8; J: TRBJ1-5; D: -; size: few; length: 15
DNA: TGTGCCAGCAGTTACGGACTAGCGGGAACAGATACGCAGTATTTT; CDR3: CASSYGLAGTDTQYF; V: TRBV6-6; J: TRBJ2-3; D: TRBD2; size: -; length: 15
DNA: TGTGCCAGCAGTCGTGCCCAGGGGGCTGGCACCGGGGAGCTGTTTTTT; CDR3: CASSRAQGAGTGELFF; V: TRBV6-6; J: TRBJ2-2; D: TRBD1; size: -; length: 16
DNA: TGTGCCAGCAGCTTATCCCTAGCGGGAGGAGAGCAGTACTTC; CDR3: CASSLSLAGGEQYF; V: TRBV7-9; J: TRBJ2-7; D: TRBD2; size: -; length: 14
DNA: TGCGCCAGCAGCTTGGACGAACGGAGGGCTCGAAACTATGGCTACACCTTC; CDR3: CASSLDERRARNYGYTF; V: TRBV5-1; J: TRBJ1-2; D: -; size: -; length: 17
DNA: TGCGCCAGCAGCCAAGCGTCGGGGGACAGCAATCAGCCCCAGCATTTT; CDR3: CASSQASGDSNQPQHF; V: TRBV4-1; J: TRBJ1-5; D: -; size: few; length: 16
DNA: TGTGCCAGCAGCCGCTACGAACTAGCGGGATCCTACAATGAGCAGTTCTTC; CDR3: CASSRYELAGSYNEQFF; V: TRBV5-6; J: TRBJ2-1; D: TRBD2; size: -; length: 17
DNA: TGCGCCAGCAGCGGGAACCTCCGCGGGGCGCAGTATTTT; CDR3: CASSGNLRGAQYF; V: TRBV5-1; J: TRBJ2-3; D: -; size: -; length: 13